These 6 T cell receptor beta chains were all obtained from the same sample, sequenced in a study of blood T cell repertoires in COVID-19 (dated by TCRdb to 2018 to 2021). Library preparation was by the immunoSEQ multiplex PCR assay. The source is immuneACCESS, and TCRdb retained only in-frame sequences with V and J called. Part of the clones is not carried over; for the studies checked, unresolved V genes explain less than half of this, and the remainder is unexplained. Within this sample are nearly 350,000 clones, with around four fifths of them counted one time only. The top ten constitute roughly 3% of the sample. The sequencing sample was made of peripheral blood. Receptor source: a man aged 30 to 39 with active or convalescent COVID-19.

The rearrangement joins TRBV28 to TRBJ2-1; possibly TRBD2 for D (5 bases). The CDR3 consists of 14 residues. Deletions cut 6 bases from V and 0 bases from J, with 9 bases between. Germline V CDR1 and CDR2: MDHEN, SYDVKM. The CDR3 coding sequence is TGTGCCAGCAGACTAGGAAGCTCCTACAATGAGCAGTTCTTC. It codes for CASRLGSSYNEQFF.

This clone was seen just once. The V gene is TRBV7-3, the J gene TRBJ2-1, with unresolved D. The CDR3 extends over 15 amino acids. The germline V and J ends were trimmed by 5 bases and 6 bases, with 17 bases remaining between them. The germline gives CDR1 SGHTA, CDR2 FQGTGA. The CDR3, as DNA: TGTGCCAGCAGCCAGCCCGCAGGCCCACCCAATGAGCAGTTCTTC. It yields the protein CASSQPAGPPNEQFF.

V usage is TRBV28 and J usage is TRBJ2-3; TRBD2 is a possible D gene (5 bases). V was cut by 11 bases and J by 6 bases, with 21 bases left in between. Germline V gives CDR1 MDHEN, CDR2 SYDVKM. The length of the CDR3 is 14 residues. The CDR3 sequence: CAAKGVAYFDTQYF. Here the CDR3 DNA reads TGTGCCGCGAAGGGCGTAGCGTATTTCGATACGCAGTATTTT.

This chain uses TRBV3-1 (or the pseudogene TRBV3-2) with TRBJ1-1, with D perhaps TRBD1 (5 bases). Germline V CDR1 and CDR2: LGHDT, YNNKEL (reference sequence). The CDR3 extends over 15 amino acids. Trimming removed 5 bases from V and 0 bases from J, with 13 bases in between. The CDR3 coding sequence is TGTGCCAGCAGCACCCGACAGAGAATGAACACTGAAGCTTTCTTT. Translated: CASSTRQRMNTEAFF.

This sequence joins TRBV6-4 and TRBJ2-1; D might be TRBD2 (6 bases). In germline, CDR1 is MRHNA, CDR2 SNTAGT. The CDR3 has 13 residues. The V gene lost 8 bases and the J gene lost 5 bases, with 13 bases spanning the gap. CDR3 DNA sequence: TGTGCCAGCGGCCGGGACTCACACAATGAGCAGTTCTTC. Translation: CASGRDSHNEQFF.

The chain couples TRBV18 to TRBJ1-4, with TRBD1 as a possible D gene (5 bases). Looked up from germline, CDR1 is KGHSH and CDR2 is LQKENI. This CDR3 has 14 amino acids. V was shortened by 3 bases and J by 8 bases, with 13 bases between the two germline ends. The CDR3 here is CASSPKQNREKLFF. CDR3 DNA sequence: TGTGCCAGCTCACCGAAACAAAACAGGGAAAAACTGTTTTTT.